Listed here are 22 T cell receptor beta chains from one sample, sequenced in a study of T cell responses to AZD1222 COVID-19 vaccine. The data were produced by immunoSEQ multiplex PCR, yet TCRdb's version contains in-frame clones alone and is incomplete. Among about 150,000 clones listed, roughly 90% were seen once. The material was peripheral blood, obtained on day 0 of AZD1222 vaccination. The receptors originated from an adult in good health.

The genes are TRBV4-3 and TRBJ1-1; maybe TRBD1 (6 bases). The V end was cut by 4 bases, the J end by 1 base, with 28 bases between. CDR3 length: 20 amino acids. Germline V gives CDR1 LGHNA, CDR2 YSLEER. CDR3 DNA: TGCGCCAGCAGCCCCCATGTTGGCGTAGGGGGAGGAGTGAGGAACACTGAAGCTTTCTTT. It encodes CASSPHVGVGGGVRNTEAFF.

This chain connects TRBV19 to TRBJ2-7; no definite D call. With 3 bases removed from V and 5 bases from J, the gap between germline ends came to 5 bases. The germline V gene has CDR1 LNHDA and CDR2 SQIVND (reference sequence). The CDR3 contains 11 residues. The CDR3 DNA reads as TGTGCCAGTAGTATTTCCAACGAGCAGTACTTC. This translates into CASSISNEQYF.

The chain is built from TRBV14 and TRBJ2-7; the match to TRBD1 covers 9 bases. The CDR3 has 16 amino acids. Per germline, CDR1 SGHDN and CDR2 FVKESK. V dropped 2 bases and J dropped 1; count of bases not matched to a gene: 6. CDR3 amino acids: CASSQSLGTGSYEQYF. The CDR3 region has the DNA TGTGCCAGCAGCCAATCTTTGGGGACAGGGTCCTACGAGCAGTACTTC.

In DNA form, the CDR3 reads TGTGCCAGCAGCCGTAACAGGGTCCCTAATTCACCCCTCCACTTT. Amino acids: CASSRNRVPNSPLHF. The chain links TRBV5-5 to TRBJ1-6, with a possible D match to TRBD1 (6 bases). Germline V CDR1 and CDR2: SGHKS, YYEKEE (reference sequence). The V end was cut by 4 bases, the J end by 6 bases, with 14 bases between. This CDR3 comprises 15 residues.

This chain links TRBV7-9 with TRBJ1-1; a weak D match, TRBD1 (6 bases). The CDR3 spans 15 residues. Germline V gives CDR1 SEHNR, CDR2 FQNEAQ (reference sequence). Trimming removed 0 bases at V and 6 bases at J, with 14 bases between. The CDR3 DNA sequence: TGTGCCAGCAGCTTAGCCACCGGACAGTCGGCTGAAGCTTTCTTT. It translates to CASSLATGQSAEAFF.

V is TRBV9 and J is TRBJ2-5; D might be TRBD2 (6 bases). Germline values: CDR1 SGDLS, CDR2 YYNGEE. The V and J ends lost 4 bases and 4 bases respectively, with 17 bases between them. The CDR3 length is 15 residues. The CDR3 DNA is TGTGCCAGCAGCACCCGACTAGGTTCATCAGAGACCCAGTACTTC. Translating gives CASSTRLGSSETQYF. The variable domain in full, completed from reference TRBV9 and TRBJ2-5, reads DSGVTQTPKHLITATGQRVTLRCSPRSGDLSVYWYQQSLDQGLQFLIQYYNGEERAKGNILERFSAQQFPDLHSELNLSSLELGDSALYFCASSTRLGSSETQYFGPGTRLLVL.

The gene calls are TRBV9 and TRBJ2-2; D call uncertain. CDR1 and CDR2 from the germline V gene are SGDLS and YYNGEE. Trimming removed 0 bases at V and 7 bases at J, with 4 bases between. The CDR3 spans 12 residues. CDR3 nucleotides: TGTGCCAGCAGCGTAGTCCGCGGGGAGCTGTTTTTT. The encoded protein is CASSVVRGELFF. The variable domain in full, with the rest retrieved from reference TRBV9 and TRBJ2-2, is DSGVTQTPKHLITATGQRVTLRCSPRSGDLSVYWYQQSLDQGLQFLIQYYNGEERAKGNILERFSAQQFPDLHSELNLSSLELGDSALYFCASSVVRGELFFGEGSRLTVL.

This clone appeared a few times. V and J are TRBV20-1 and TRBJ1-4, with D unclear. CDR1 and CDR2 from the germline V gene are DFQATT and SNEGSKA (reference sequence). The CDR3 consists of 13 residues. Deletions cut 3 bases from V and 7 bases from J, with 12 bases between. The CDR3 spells CSASRQAGEKLFF. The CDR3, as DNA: TGCAGTGCTAGTCGGCAGGCGGGTGAAAAACTGTTTTTT.

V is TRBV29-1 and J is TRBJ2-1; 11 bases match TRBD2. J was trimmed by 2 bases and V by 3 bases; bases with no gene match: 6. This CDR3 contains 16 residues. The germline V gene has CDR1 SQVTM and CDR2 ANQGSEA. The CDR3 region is CSVEWGLADTYNEQFF. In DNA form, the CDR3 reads TGCAGCGTTGAGTGGGGACTAGCGGATACCTACAATGAGCAGTTCTTC.

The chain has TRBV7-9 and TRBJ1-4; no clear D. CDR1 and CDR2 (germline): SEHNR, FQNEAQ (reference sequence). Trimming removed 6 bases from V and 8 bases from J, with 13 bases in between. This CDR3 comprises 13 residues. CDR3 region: CASSSPLEEKLFF. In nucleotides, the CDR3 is TGTGCCAGCAGTTCCCCACTTGAGGAAAAACTGTTTTTT.

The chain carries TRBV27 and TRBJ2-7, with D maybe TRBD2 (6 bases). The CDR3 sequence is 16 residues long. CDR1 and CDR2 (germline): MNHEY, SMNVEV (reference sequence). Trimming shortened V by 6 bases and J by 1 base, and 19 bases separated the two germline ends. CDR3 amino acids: CASSSGRGFDSYEQYF. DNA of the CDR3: TGTGCCAGCAGCTCCGGGCGGGGCTTCGATTCCTACGAGCAGTACTTC.

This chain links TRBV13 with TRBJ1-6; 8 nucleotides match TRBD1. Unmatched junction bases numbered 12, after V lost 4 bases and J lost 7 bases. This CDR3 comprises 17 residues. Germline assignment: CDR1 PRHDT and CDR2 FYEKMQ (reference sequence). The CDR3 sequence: CASSSFRRGQGNSPLHF. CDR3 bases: TGTGCCAGCAGCTCATTTAGACGCGGACAGGGCAATTCACCCCTCCACTTT.

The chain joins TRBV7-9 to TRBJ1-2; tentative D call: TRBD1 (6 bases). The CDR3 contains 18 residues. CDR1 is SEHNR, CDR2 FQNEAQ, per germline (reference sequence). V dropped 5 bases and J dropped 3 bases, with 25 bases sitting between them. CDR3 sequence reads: CASSVRGTTTHPYYGYTF. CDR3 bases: TGTGCCAGCAGCGTCCGCGGGACAACAACCCACCCCTACTATGGCTACACCTTC.

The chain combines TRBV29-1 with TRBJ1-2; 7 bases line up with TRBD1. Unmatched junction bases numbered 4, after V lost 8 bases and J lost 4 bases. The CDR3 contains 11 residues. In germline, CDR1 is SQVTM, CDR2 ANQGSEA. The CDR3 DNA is TGCAGCACAGGGACAGTCTATGGCTACACCTTC. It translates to CSTGTVYGYTF.

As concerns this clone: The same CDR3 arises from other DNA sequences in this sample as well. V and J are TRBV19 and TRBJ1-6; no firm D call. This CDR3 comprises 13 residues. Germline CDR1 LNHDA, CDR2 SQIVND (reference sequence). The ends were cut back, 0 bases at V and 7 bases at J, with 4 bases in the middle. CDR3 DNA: TGTGCCAGTAGTATAGATCGGAATTCACCCCTCCACTTT. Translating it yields CASSIDRNSPLHF.

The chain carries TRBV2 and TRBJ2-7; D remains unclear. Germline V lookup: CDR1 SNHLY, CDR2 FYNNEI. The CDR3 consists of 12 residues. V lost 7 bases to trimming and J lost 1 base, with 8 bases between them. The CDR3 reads CASTQNSYEQYF. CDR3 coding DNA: TGTGCCAGCACACAGAATTCCTACGAGCAGTACTTC.

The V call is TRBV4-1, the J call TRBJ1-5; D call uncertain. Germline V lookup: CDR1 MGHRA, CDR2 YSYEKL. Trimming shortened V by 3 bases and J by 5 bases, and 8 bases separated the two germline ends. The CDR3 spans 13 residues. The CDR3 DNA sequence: TGCGCCAGCAGCCAGATGGAGTATCAGCCCCAGCATTTT. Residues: CASSQMEYQPQHF.

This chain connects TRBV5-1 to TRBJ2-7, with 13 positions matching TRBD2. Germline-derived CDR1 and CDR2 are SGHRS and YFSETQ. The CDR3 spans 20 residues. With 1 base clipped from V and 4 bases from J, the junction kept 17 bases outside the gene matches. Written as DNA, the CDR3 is TGCGCCAGCAGCTTGACTCCGGGACTAGCGGGGTCCACCCGAGGGTACGAGCAGTACTTC. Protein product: CASSLTPGLAGSTRGYEQYF. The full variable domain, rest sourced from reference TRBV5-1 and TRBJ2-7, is KAGVTQTPRYLIKTRGQQVTLSCSPISGHRSVSWYQQTPGQGLQFLFEYFSETQRNKGNFPGRFSGRQFSNSRSEMNVSTLELGDSALYLCASSLTPGLAGSTRGYEQYFGPGTRLTVT.

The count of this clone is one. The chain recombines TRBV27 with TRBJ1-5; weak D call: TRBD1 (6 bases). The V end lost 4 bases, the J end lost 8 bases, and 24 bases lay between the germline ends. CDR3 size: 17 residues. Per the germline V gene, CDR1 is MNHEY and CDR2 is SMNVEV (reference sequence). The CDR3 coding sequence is TGTGCCAGCAGTTCCCCGGGACAAGGGGCCCGGAGGGAGCCCCAGCATTTT. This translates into CASSSPGQGARREPQHF.

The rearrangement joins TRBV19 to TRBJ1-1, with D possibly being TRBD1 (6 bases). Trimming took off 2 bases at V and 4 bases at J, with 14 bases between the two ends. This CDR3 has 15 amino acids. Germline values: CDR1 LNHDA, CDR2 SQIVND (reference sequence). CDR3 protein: CASSISDSRVTEAFF. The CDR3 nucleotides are TGTGCCAGTAGTATATCGGACAGTAGGGTCACTGAAGCTTTCTTT. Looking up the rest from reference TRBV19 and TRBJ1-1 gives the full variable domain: DGGITQSPKYLFRKEGQNVTLSCEQNLNHDAMYWYRQDPGQGLRLIYYSQIVNDFQKGDIAEGYSVSREKKESFPLTVTSAQKNPTAFYLCASSISDSRVTEAFFGQGTRLTVV.

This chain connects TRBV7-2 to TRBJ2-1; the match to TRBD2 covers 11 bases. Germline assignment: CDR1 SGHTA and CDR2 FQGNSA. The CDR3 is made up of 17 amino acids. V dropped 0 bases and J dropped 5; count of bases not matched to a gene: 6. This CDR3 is CASSLASVGLADNEQFF. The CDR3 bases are TGTGCCAGCAGCTTAGCGAGTGTGGGACTAGCGGACAATGAGCAGTTCTTC.

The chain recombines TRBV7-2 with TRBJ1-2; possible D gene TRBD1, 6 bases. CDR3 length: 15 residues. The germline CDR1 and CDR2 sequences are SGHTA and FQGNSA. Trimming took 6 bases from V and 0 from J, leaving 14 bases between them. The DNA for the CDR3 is TGTGCCAGCAGACGAGGACAGCAAGCTAACTATGGCTACACCTTC. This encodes CASRRGQQANYGYTF.